The 24 T cell receptor beta chains given below trace back to one sample, sequenced in a study of cytomegalovirus exposure and HLA in healthy donors. Vbeta (60) and Jbeta (13) primers were used in the PCR. Sequencing used immunoSEQ multiplex PCR; TCRdb keeps in-frame clones, though not all of them. The repertoire holds 90,000 to 100,000 clones, with 82% as singletons. The material sequenced was PBMCs. The receptors were sampled from a man over 45 in good health and CMV-seronegative.

This sequence joins TRBV5-4 and TRBJ2-7, with 10 bases identical to TRBD2. The CDR3 has 14 residues. V was clipped by 0 bases and J by 6 bases; unmatched bases: 3. Germline V gene sequence: CDR1 SGHNT, CDR2 YYREEE (reference sequence). CDR3 DNA sequence: TGTGCCAGCAGCTTGGCAGCGGGAGGGTCCGAGCAGTACTTC. As protein: CASSLAAGGSEQYF.

V usage is TRBV19 and J usage is TRBJ2-1, with 9 bases that match TRBD2. Per germline, CDR1 LNHDA and CDR2 SQIVND (reference sequence). V trimming: 8 bases; J trimming: 5 bases; junction bases outside the gene matches: 10. The length of the CDR3 is 15 residues. The CDR3 is CASRSGSSGNNEQFF. For the CDR3, the DNA is TGTGCCAGTCGCTCCGGGTCTAGCGGGAACAATGAGCAGTTCTTC.

The CDR3 loop is CASSVSAGRTGGSNEKLFF. CDR3 sequence (DNA): TGTGCCAGCAGCGTATCGGCGGGAAGGACAGGGGGCTCTAATGAAAAACTGTTTTTT. The chain combines TRBV9 with TRBJ1-4, with 11 bases lining up with TRBD1. The CDR3 is 19 residues long. In germline, CDR1 is SGDLS, CDR2 YYNGEE. Losses at the gene ends were 1 base for V and 3 bases for J; bases not matched to a gene: 11.

Comment on this clone: The same CDR3 can be traced to other DNA sequences in this sample. The chain couples TRBV25-1 to TRBJ1-4; D not resolved. The ends were cut back, 1 base at V and 4 bases at J, with 16 bases in the middle. The CDR3 is 17 residues long. Germline V lookup: CDR1 MGHDK, CDR2 SYGVNS. CDR3 DNA sequence: TGTGCCAGCAGTGAATCACCGGGGAGGGCGGGTAATGAAAAACTGTTTTTT. This gives the protein CASSESPGRAGNEKLFF. The variable domain in full, completed from reference TRBV25-1 and TRBJ1-4, reads EADIYQTPRYLVIGTGKKITLECSQTMGHDKMYWYQQDPGMELHLIHYSYGVNSTEKGDLSSESTVSRIRTEHFPLTLESARPSHTSQYLCASSESPGRAGNEKLFFGSGTQLSVL.

This clone was recorded only once. The V call is TRBV15, the J call TRBJ1-2, with D tentatively TRBD1 (5 bases). The CDR3 is 14 amino acids. Trimming took off 1 base at V and 7 bases at J, with 13 bases between the two ends. Germline values: CDR1 LNHNV, CDR2 YYDKDF (reference sequence). As DNA, the CDR3 is TGTGCCACCAGCAGAGCAGACAGCGTCGGTGGCTACACCTTC. It translates to CATSRADSVGGYTF.

The chain employs TRBV28 and TRBJ1-4; D is unresolved. Germline lookup yields CDR1 MDHEN and CDR2 SYDVKM. The CDR3 has 15 amino acids. The V end lost 7 bases, the J end lost 3 bases, and 15 bases lay between the germline ends. CDR3 residues: CASTPVGYSNEKLFF. The CDR3 DNA follows: TGTGCCAGCACCCCGGTCGGGTACTCTAATGAAAAACTGTTTTTT.

V is TRBV6-6 and J is TRBJ1-6; 8 nucleotides line up with TRBD1. The CDR3 covers 16 residues. CDR1 and CDR2 (germline): MNHNY, SVGAGI (reference sequence). Trimming cost V 10 bases and J 7 bases; bases outside gene matches: 15. In DNA, the CDR3 is TGTGCCACCGCTAAGGGCAGGGGGCTTGAGAATTCACCCCTCCACTTT. Its protein is CATAKGRGLENSPLHF.

This chain links TRBV7-6 with TRBJ1-1, with D possibly being TRBD1 (5 bases). Germline V lookup: CDR1 SGHVS, CDR2 FNYEAQ. This CDR3 is 14 amino acids long. V was cut by 5 bases and J by 6 bases, with 16 bases left in between. The CDR3 loop reads CASSPGPRRAEAFF. The CDR3 bases are TGTGCCAGCAGCCCAGGGCCCCGGAGGGCTGAAGCTTTCTTT.

Only one count was recorded for this clone. The rearrangement joins TRBV19 to TRBJ2-5; 8 bases line up with TRBD1. In germline, CDR1 is LNHDA, CDR2 SQIVND (reference sequence). This CDR3 has 14 residues. The J segment lost 4 bases and the V segment lost 4 bases, leaving 5 bases of the junction unmatched. As DNA, the CDR3 is TGTGCCAGTAGTACGTCCGGGACAGGAGAGACCCAGTACTTC. Translating it yields CASSTSGTGETQYF.

This chain connects TRBV6-5 to TRBJ2-5, with TRBD1 matching over 8 bases. The DNA end is a closer match to TRBJ2-7, so the J assignment may be wrong. The germline gives CDR1 MNHEY, CDR2 SVGAGI. This CDR3 is built from 15 residues. CDR3 sequence reads: CASSSDRGLSYEQYF. The CDR3 nucleotides read TGTGCCAGCAGCTCCGACAGGGGCCTCTCCTACGAGCAGTACTTC.

There are a few counts of this clone. The sample carries other DNA sequences with the same CDR3. The chain joins TRBV4-2 to TRBJ1-1; D not certain. Trimming stripped 0 bases from V and 1 base from J, with 6 bases between. Germline V gene lookup returns CDR1 LGHNA and CDR2 YNFKEQ. The CDR3 runs to 14 residues. CDR3 in DNA: TGTGCCAGCAGCCAAGATGCGGGGAACACTGAAGCTTTCTTT. This sequence encodes CASSQDAGNTEAFF.

The chain carries TRBV29-1 and TRBJ1-5, with D possibly TRBD1 on 5 matching bases. The ends were cut back, 4 bases at V and 2 bases at J, with 6 bases in the middle. Germline V gene sequence: CDR1 SQVTM, CDR2 ANQGSEA. The CDR3 is 12 amino acids. CDR3: CSVGGGNQPQHF. Here the CDR3 DNA reads TGCAGCGTTGGGGGGGGCAATCAGCCCCAGCATTTT.

This clone has a single count. This sequence joins TRBV11-2 and TRBJ2-5, with no clear D. The DNA end is more similar to TRBJ2-7, so the J call may be wrong. CDR1 SGHAT and CDR2 FQNNGV come from the germline V gene. The CDR3 is 12 residues long. CDR3 loop: CASSPSSYEQYF. In nucleotides, the CDR3 is TGTGCCAGCAGCCCTAGCTCCTACGAGCAGTACTTC.

The chain uses TRBV5-4 and TRBJ2-1; TRBD2 might be the D (6 bases). The ends were cut back, 4 bases at V and 7 bases at J, with 24 bases in the middle. The germline CDR1 and CDR2 sequences are SGHNT and YYREEE (reference sequence). The CDR3 consists of 17 residues. The chain's CDR3 is CASSPAIVAGYANEQFF. The CDR3 region has the DNA TGTGCCAGCAGCCCCGCTATAGTCGCGGGATATGCAAATGAGCAGTTCTTC.

This clone was seen once. A junction end diverges from the germline sequence, so it may reflect a read error. The rearrangement links TRBV7-9 to TRBJ2-3, with 9 bases aligning to TRBD1. This CDR3 comprises 14 residues. CDR1 is SEHNR, CDR2 FQNEAQ, per germline (reference sequence). CDR3 protein: CSSSWGQGIDTQYF. In DNA, the CDR3 is TGTTCCAGCAGCTGGGGACAGGGTATAGATACGCAGTATTTT.

This sequence joins TRBV9 and TRBJ2-5; weak D call: TRBD2 (5 bases). The CDR3 contains 14 residues. The V gene lost 4 bases and the J gene lost 2 bases, with 12 bases spanning the gap. CDR1 is SGDLS and CDR2 is YYNGEE in the germline V gene. The DNA of the CDR3 is TGTGCCAGCAGCTTCGAGCCGGGGCAAGAGACCCAGTACTTC. It encodes CASSFEPGQETQYF.

The chain carries TRBV28 and TRBJ2-7, with no clear D. The ends were cut back, 3 bases at V and 3 bases at J, with 6 bases in the middle. This CDR3 contains 12 residues. The germline V gene encodes CDR1 MDHEN and CDR2 SYDVKM. The CDR3 DNA is TGTGCCAGCAGTTTTAGTATCTACGAGCAGTACTTC. Its translation: CASSFSIYEQYF.

V and J are TRBV7-2 and TRBJ2-3, with D possibly TRBD1 on 6 matching bases. V shed 4 bases and J shed 1 base, with 9 bases lying between them. This CDR3 has 14 amino acids. CDR1 is SGHTA and CDR2 is FQGNSA in the germline V gene. The DNA of the CDR3 is TGTGCCAGCAGCTCCAGGGGCCGCACAGATACGCAGTATTTT. Its protein is CASSSRGRTDTQYF.

The chain carries TRBV2 and TRBJ2-3; a weak D match, TRBD1 (7 bases). This CDR3 spans 13 amino acids. The germline V gene encodes CDR1 SNHLY and CDR2 FYNNEI. V dropped 6 bases and J dropped 6 bases, with 13 bases sitting between them. The CDR3 spells CASRTPGGDTQYF. The CDR3 coding sequence is TGTGCCAGCAGAACCCCAGGGGGGGATACGCAGTATTTT.

The rearrangement joins TRBV10-3 to TRBJ2-3; possibly TRBD2 for D (5 bases). CDR3 length: 14 amino acids. Per germline, CDR1 ENHRY and CDR2 SYGVKD. The V gene lost 0 bases and the J gene lost 1 base, with 5 bases spanning the gap. CDR3 protein: CAISESSGTDTQYF. CDR3 DNA sequence: TGTGCCATCAGTGAGTCTAGCGGCACAGATACGCAGTATTTT.

Only one count was recorded for this clone. At one of its ends the junction is not consistent with the germline gene, which may arise from a read error. The chain uses TRBV10-3 and TRBJ2-7; 10 bases align to TRBD1. The CDR3 runs 12 residues. CDR1 is ENHRY and CDR2 is SYGVKD in the germline V gene. CDR3 residues: CAAGQGYYEQYF. The CDR3 DNA follows: TGCGCAGCGGGACAGGGGTATTACGAGCAGTACTTC.

The genes are TRBV18 and TRBJ1-4, with D perhaps TRBD1 (5 bases). The germline V gene encodes CDR1 KGHSH and CDR2 LQKENI. The ends were cut back, 2 bases at V and 0 bases at J, with 13 bases in the middle. The CDR3 extends over 17 amino acids. CDR3 sequence: CASSPSSGLATNEKLFF. The CDR3 DNA is TGTGCCAGCTCACCAAGCTCAGGGTTAGCAACTAATGAAAAACTGTTTTTT.

This clone occurred a few times. The V and J genes are TRBV6-5 and TRBJ1-1; TRBD1 is a possible D gene (5 bases). Germline CDR1 is MNHEY and CDR2 is SVGAGI. CDR3 length equals 14 residues. V was cut by 7 bases and J by 1 base, with 13 bases left in between. CDR3 sequence: CASTYRQKNTEAFF. DNA of the CDR3: TGTGCCAGCACCTACAGGCAGAAGAACACTGAAGCTTTCTTT.

The rearrangement uses TRBV6-6 and TRBJ1-1; the match to TRBD1 covers 8 bases. The CDR3 contains 11 residues. Germline V lookup: CDR1 MNHNY, CDR2 SVGAGI (reference sequence). The junction had 7 bases not matched to a gene; V was cut back by 9 bases and J by 10 bases. The CDR3 is CASAGGASAFF. In DNA form, the CDR3 reads TGTGCCAGTGCAGGGGGCGCGTCAGCTTTCTTT.